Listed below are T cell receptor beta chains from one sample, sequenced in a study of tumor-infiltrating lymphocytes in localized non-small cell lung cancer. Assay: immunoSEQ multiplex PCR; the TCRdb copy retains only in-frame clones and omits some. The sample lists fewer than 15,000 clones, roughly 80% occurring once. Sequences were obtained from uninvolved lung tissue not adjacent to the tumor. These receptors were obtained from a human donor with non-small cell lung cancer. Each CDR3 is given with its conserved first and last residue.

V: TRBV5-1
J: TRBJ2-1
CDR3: CASSSLGTSGGAVSYNEQFF

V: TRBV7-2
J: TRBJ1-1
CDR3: CASSLEVGWRPEAFF

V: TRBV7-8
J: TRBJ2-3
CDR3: CASSRDRTDTQYF

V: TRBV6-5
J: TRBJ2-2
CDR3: CARDRGSGELFF

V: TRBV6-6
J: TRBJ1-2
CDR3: CASRYGTDDIYGYTF

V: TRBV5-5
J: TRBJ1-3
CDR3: CASSLGQGGLPSGNTIYF

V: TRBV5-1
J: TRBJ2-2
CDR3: CATSLAIGDTGELFF

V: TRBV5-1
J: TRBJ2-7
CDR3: CASSLETGGSHEQYF

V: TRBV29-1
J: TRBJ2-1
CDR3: CSVLDPGFGDEQFF

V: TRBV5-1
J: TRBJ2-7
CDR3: CASRTSGGPSTYEQYF

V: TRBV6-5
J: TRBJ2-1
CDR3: CASIPRTSDNEQFF

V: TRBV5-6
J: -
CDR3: CASSFGSKAYEQYF

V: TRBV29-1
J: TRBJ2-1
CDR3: CSVKADTYNEQFF

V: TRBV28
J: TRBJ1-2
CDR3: CASSPTGRNYGYTF

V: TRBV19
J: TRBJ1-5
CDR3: CASSMAGGSGSNQPQHF

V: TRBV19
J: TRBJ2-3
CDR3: CASTLGAFTDTQYF

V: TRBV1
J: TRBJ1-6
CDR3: CTSSQDAGTKPFSYNSPLHF

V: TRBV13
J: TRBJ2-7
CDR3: CASRRTGSSYEQYF

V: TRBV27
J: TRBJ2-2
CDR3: CATLGQGAVTGELFF

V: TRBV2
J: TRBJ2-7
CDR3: CASRPVGGRYEQYF

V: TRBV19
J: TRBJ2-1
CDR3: CASSPKGIDEQFF

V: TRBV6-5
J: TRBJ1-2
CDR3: CASSSPTGYYGYTF

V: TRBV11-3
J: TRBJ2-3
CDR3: CASGLGGTQYF

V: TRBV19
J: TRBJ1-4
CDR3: CASSIGTLGRDNEKLFF

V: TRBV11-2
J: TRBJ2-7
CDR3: CASSLGQGLYEQYF

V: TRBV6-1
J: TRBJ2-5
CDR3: CATQPGEETQYF

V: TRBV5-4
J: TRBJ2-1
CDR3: CASSLAGFLTGGNEQFF

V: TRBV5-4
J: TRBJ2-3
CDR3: CASTDRTGTDTQYF

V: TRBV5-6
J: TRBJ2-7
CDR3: CASSWQGRAYEQYF

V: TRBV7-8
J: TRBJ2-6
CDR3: CASSLHHPQSRANVLTF

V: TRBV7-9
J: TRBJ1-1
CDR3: CASSQGQGFTEAFF

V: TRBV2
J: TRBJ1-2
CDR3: CASTGDYGYTF

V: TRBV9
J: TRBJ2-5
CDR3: CASSVIGSQETQYF

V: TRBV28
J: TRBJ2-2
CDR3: CASSLLAGGGELFF

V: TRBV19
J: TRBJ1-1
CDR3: CASSLMGSRDTEAFF

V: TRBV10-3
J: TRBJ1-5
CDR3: CASLGTDSNQPQHF

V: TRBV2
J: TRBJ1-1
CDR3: CASSDRPGGNTEAFF

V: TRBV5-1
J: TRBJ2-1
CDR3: CASSPPGGGADNEQFF

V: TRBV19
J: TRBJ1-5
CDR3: CATDRSGQPQHF

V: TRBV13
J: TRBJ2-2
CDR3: CASSPSGRTSNTGELFF

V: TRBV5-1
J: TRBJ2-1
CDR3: CASSLDRGSYNEQFF

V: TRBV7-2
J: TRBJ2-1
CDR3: CASSLVGPAGGKQFF

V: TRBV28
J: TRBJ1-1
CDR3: CASSSGFVDTEAFF

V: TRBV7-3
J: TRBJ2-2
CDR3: CASSLGWSGELFF

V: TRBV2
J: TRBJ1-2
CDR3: CASSQGATGYTF

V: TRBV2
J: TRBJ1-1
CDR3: CASSALGKLEAFF

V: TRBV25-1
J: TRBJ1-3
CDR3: CASRTGNTIYF

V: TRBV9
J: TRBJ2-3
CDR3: CASSVGPTSTDTQYF

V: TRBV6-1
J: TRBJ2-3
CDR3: CATQRGLSTDTQYF

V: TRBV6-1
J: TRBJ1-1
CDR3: CASSKQGNTEAFF

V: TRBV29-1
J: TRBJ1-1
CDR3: CSVEGGGTEAFF

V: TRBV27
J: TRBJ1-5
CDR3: CASSLRQGNQPQHF

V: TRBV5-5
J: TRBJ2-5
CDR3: CASSVEHRETQYF